This T cell receptor (beta chain) appears in the sequencing data of a study of T cells in localized non-small cell lung cancer. Notes on the study in general: In the blood, greater T cell density corresponded to longer overall survival. The study detected a median approximately 55 of the top 100 tumor clones in adjacent lung. Uninvolved adjacent lung had more T cell clonality than any other tissue, topping tumor. It remains possible that heterogeneity exists, since only one tumor region was sequenced.

V lost 0 bases and J 4 bases, leaving 16 bases between the germline ends. CDR3 length: 17 amino acids. Germline-derived CDR1 and CDR2 are LNHNV and YYDKDF (reference sequence). Profiled with immunoSEQ multiplex PCR; TCRdb holds only in-frame clones, not every one. The table has under 15,000 clones, 85% seen once. Points on this clone: Its target is not known.

This sequence was found in a male donor aged 60 or over with stage I lung adenocarcinoma. The sequences come from peripheral blood, collected before any cancer treatment. The gene calls are TRBV15 and TRBJ2-1; D is tentatively TRBD1 or TRBD2 (5 bases each). As DNA, the CDR3 is TGTGCCACCAGCAGAGATTGGGGCCGGGAACGGTACAATGAGCAGTTCTTC. Amino acid sequence: CATSRDWGRERYNEQFF.